The 18 T cell receptor beta chains given below trace back to one sample, sequenced in a study of PD-1 blockade in classical Hodgkin lymphoma. Time point here: cycle 4 day 1 (C4D1), after more than five weeks of nivolumab. Relapse after autologous stem cell transplantation occurred in every patient, and brentuximab vedotin exposure varied. Some clones are missing from TCRdb's copy, which holds only in-frame ones; the method was immunoSEQ multiplex PCR. The table includes about 64,000 clones, about 89% detected once. The sample here was peripheral blood mononuclear cells (PBMCs), taken before the fourth cycle of nivolumab. These receptors all come from a human donor with classical Hodgkin lymphoma.

The rearrangement links TRBV6-1 to TRBJ1-1, with D possibly TRBD1 on 5 matching bases. Germline lookup yields CDR1 MNHNS and CDR2 SASEGT. The CDR3 spans 13 residues. Trimming shortened V by 8 bases and J by 7 bases, and 17 bases separated the two germline ends. The CDR3 DNA reads TGTGCCAGCTGGGGGGTGACACAGGTTGAAGCTTTCTTT. This sequence encodes CASWGVTQVEAFF.

The chain uses TRBV7-9 and TRBJ1-2; unclear D gene. Trimming pared 1 base from V and 6 bases from J, leaving 3 bases between. Germline V gene data show CDR1 as SEHNR and CDR2 as FQNEAQ (reference sequence). This CDR3 region has 11 residues. CDR3 sequence: CASSLGDGYTF. In DNA, the CDR3 is TGTGCCAGCAGCTTAGGGGATGGCTACACCTTC. Filled out from reference TRBV7-9 and TRBJ1-2, the complete variable domain reads DTGVSQNPRHKITKRGQNVTFRCDPISEHNRLYWYRQTLGQGPEFLTYFQNEAQLEKSRLLSDRFSAERPKGSFSTLEIQRTEQGDSAMYLCASSLGDGYTFGSGTRLTVV.

The chain has TRBV25-1 and TRBJ2-2; no definite D call. The CDR3 has 15 residues. Trimming shortened V by 8 bases and J by 4 bases, and 17 bases separated the two germline ends. Germline CDR1 MGHDK, CDR2 SYGVNS. The CDR3 sequence: CASGPGPRGTGELFF. CDR3 bases: TGTGCCAGCGGCCCTGGGCCCCGAGGCACCGGGGAGCTGTTTTTT. Filled out from reference TRBV25-1 and TRBJ2-2, the complete variable domain reads EADIYQTPRYLVIGTGKKITLECSQTMGHDKMYWYQQDPGMELHLIHYSYGVNSTEKGDLSSESTVSRIRTEHFPLTLESARPSHTSQYLCASGPGPRGTGELFFGEGSRLTVL.

The chain uses TRBV4-2 and TRBJ1-1; the D gene is possibly TRBD1 (6 bases). V was clipped by 2 bases and J by 3 bases, with 19 bases between them. Germline V gene sequence: CDR1 LGHNA, CDR2 YNFKEQ. CDR3 size: 17 residues. The CDR3 nucleotides are TGTGCCAGCAGCCAACCTACAGGGAAAGCAGGCCACACTGAAGCTTTCTTT. Encoded protein: CASSQPTGKAGHTEAFF.

This clone came up once. J is TRBJ1-1 and V is TRBV7-2; D unresolved. Per germline, CDR1 SGHTA and CDR2 FQGNSA. This CDR3 has 14 residues. V lost 2 bases and J lost 0, with 7 bases in between. The CDR3 region is CASSLPNMNTEAFF. The CDR3 nucleotides read TGTGCCAGCAGCTTACCGAATATGAACACTGAAGCTTTCTTT.

The chain employs TRBV5-1 and TRBJ1-1; D not certain. Germline assignment: CDR1 SGHRS and CDR2 YFSETQ. The CDR3 loop spans 16 amino acids. Trimming stripped 0 bases from V and 0 bases from J, with 12 bases between. The CDR3 sequence: CASSLDERPMNTEAFF. In nucleotides, the CDR3 is TGCGCCAGCAGCTTGGATGAAAGGCCCATGAACACTGAAGCTTTCTTT. Variable domain in full (rest from reference TRBV5-1 and TRBJ1-1): KAGVTQTPRYLIKTRGQQVTLSCSPISGHRSVSWYQQTPGQGLQFLFEYFSETQRNKGNFPGRFSGRQFSNSRSEMNVSTLELGDSALYLCASSLDERPMNTEAFFGQGTRLTVV.

The chain uses TRBV27 and TRBJ1-5, with D uncertain. This CDR3 comprises 16 residues. From germline, CDR1 is MNHEY and CDR2 SMNVEV (reference sequence). The ends were cut back, 3 bases at V and 0 bases at J, with 12 bases in the middle. The CDR3 loop reads CASSLGWSHSNQPQHF. CDR3 DNA sequence: TGTGCCAGCAGTTTGGGGTGGTCTCATAGCAATCAGCCCCAGCATTTT.

The genes are TRBV9 and TRBJ1-1; a weak D match, TRBD1 (5 bases). V lost 3 bases, J lost 4 bases, and 16 bases lay in between. This CDR3 is built from 15 residues. CDR1 and CDR2 from the germline V gene are SGDLS and YYNGEE. The CDR3 here is CASSARPSGGTEAFF. The CDR3 bases are TGTGCCAGCAGCGCACGCCCCTCCGGGGGCACTGAAGCTTTCTTT.

V is TRBV4-2 and J is TRBJ1-2; D remains unclear. The germline gives CDR1 LGHNA, CDR2 YNFKEQ. The V end was cut by 1 base, the J end by 7 bases, with 10 bases between. The CDR3 contains 13 residues. The CDR3 loop is CASSQGALGGYTF. CDR3 bases: TGTGCCAGCAGCCAAGGGGCCCTGGGTGGCTACACCTTC.

This clone was recorded only once. The chain employs TRBV5-1 and TRBJ2-7; 8 bases fit TRBD2. The trim removed 2 bases at V and 7 bases at J, leaving 11 bases unmatched. Germline V gene data show CDR1 as SGHRS and CDR2 as YFSETQ. The CDR3 totals 15 residues. Here the CDR3 reads CASSLTAAGEREQYF. In DNA form, the CDR3 reads TGCGCCAGCAGCTTAACGGCAGCGGGGGAAAGGGAGCAGTACTTC.

This clone was counted a single time. This chain uses TRBV10-2 with TRBJ2-1; D remains unclear. CDR3 length: 14 residues. Germline V CDR1 and CDR2: WSHSY, SAAADI. Trimming stripped 5 bases from V and 7 bases from J, with 15 bases between. CDR3 coding DNA: TGCGCCAGCAGTACCTTCGAGCTGGGGAATGAGCAGTTCTTC. This gives the protein CASSTFELGNEQFF.

The rearrangement joins TRBV5-1 to TRBJ2-6; no firm D call. The V and J ends lost 2 bases and 2 bases respectively, with 5 bases between them. Germline-derived CDR1 and CDR2 are SGHRS and YFSETQ. The CDR3 runs to 14 residues. The CDR3 DNA sequence: TGCGCCAGCAGCTTTAATACTGGGGCCAACGTCCTGACTTTC. Amino acid sequence: CASSFNTGANVLTF.

This chain links TRBV6-6 with TRBJ1-3; D gene uncertain. V was shortened by 11 bases and J by 0 bases, with 8 bases between the two germline ends. CDR1 and CDR2 (germline): MNHNY, SVGAGI (reference sequence). This CDR3 has 12 amino acids. The CDR3: CACTFSGNTIYF. The CDR3 region has the DNA TGTGCCTGTACCTTCTCTGGAAACACCATATATTTT.

This clone was counted a few times. This chain joins TRBV30 and TRBJ1-4; maybe TRBD1 (5 bases). The CDR3 contains 13 residues. Trimming took off 3 bases at V and 7 bases at J, with 12 bases between the two ends. The germline gives CDR1 GTSNPN, CDR2 SVGIG (reference sequence). This chain's CDR3 is CAWSGTWGEKLFF. The CDR3 DNA follows: TGTGCCTGGAGCGGGACGTGGGGTGAAAAACTGTTTTTT. The full variable domain, its missing parts supplied by reference TRBV30 and TRBJ1-4, is SQTIHQWPATLVQPVGSPLSLECTVEGTSNPNLYWYRQAAGRGLQLLFYSVGIGQISSEVPQNLSASRPQDRQFILSSKKLLLSDSGFYLCAWSGTWGEKLFFGSGTQLSVL.

The V call is TRBV15, the J call TRBJ2-1; D gene unclear. Trimming removed 5 bases from V and 5 bases from J, with 10 bases in between. This CDR3 has 13 amino acids. CDR1 LNHNV and CDR2 YYDKDF come from the germline V gene (reference sequence). The CDR3 loop is CATSARHHNEQFF. CDR3 bases: TGTGCCACCAGCGCCAGACACCACAATGAGCAGTTCTTC.

The CDR3 nucleotides read TGTGCCAGCAGTTACAACACGCCGAACACTGAAGCTTTCTTT. Amino acid sequence: CASSYNTPNTEAFF. The chain links TRBV6-5 to TRBJ1-1; the D is unclear. This CDR3 comprises 14 residues. Trimming took off 2 bases at V and 1 base at J, with 8 bases between the two ends. Germline assignment: CDR1 MNHEY and CDR2 SVGAGI.

This clone was detected a few times. J is TRBJ1-2 and V is TRBV27, with D hard to call. The CDR3 runs 11 residues. Germline CDR1 and CDR2: MNHEY and SMNVEV (reference sequence). The ends were cut back, 6 bases at V and 5 bases at J, with 7 bases in the middle. The CDR3 spells CASRGGYGYTF. CDR3 coding DNA: TGTGCCAGCAGAGGAGGGTATGGCTACACCTTC.

The chain carries TRBV27 and TRBJ1-2; D unresolved. The CDR3 extends over 13 amino acids. V was trimmed by 4 bases and J by 4 bases, leaving 10 bases between them. Germline V gene data show CDR1 as MNHEY and CDR2 as SMNVEV (reference sequence). CDR3 bases: TGTGCCAGCAGTTCTCCCGGCAGCTATGGCTACACCTTC. This encodes CASSSPGSYGYTF.